This T cell receptor beta chain was captured by sequencing in a study of identical twins (dated by TCRdb to 2016 to 2018). Regarding the research as a whole: To test whether fetal clonotypes persist, the study used deep sequencing on TCR alpha and beta repertoires from monozygotic twins, unrelated adults of various ages, and cord blood. To rule out contamination, the twin experiments were replicated at different times with different library preparation protocols.

A few counts support this clonotype. Which antigen it targets is not known. Base qualities were left out, and no much larger clone turns up one base away. Only healthy Caucasian donors were included. Beyond this particular receptor, the publication reports: Abundant cord blood beta clonotypes carried fewer insertions; young adult naive repertoires showed a weaker similar trend, while memory repertoires showed none. Compared with coincidental sharing between unrelated individuals, an excess of low generation-probability sequences was observed among out-of-frame TCR alpha sequences shared between twins. Zero-insertion analyses could be partly confounded by invariant T cells such as MAIT and iNKT, though diverse VJ usage argued against such confounding for most clonotypes. Because the same donors could not be followed over many years, the conclusions depended on cross-sectional statistical analysis. A weaker excess of twin sharing was found in beta out-of-frame sequences because the signal-to-noise ratio was lowered by fewer shared sequences. In monozygotic twins, out-of-frame TCR alpha sharing was systematically underestimated by recombination models, although the models agreed with sharing between unrelated individuals.

Libraries were made using 5' RACE. Sequencing relied on an Illumina HiSeq 2000. Template switching introduced a universal primer binding site; the final cDNA contained a unique molecular identifier, enabling accurate counting of TCR cDNA molecules. Specific primers in the conserved constant-segment region were used to synthesize first-strand cDNA for the TCR alpha and beta chains. Each cDNA library was double barcoded, with a SMART-Mk sample barcode plus Illumina barcodes, to control for contamination. Two successive PCR steps introduced TruSeq adapter sequences along with Illumina sample barcodes. The TCR alpha and beta cDNA libraries were sequenced on the Illumina HiSeq platform using custom primers. The authors processed their data as follows. Unique molecular identifiers were extracted from raw reads with MiGEC, and CDR3 positions were determined with MiXCR. Recombination models were inferred per individual with the repgenHMM and IGoR tools using an EM algorithm. Shared clonotype analysis was performed with the tcR package in R, normalizing sharing by the product of cloneset sizes. To study raw recombination free of thymic and clonal selection effects, out-of-frame nonproductive sequences were analyzed. The raw public reads went through TCRdb reprocessing: fastp at Q25, MiXCR clone calling, in-frame beta chains kept. For every CDR3 protein sequence, its rows merge into one entry that carries the most common genes and DNA. What appears here as the V and J calls and clone size reflects TCRdb's work, not the paper's. The sample contains around 1.7 million distinct CDR3 sequences, less than 40% of them found a single time. Of the sample, about 0.27% is held by the ten largest clones.

From its cysteine to its phenylalanine, the CDR3 spans 14 amino acids. The retained sequence is limited to the CDR3, 42 bases, with the frame set at the first base. V is pared back by 6 bases and J by 3 bases, with 13 bases lying between the germline termini. CDR1 and CDR2, per the germline V gene, are SGHDT and YYEEEE. Sample: cord blood. The receptor was derived from a newborn girl in good health. In this chain, TRBV5-6 is recombined with TRBJ2-1; the D region possibly corresponds to TRBD2 (5 bases align). The DNA sequence reads TGTGCCAGCACCGGGGATCTGCGCTACAATGAGCAGTTCTTC. Its protein product is CASTGDLRYNEQFF.